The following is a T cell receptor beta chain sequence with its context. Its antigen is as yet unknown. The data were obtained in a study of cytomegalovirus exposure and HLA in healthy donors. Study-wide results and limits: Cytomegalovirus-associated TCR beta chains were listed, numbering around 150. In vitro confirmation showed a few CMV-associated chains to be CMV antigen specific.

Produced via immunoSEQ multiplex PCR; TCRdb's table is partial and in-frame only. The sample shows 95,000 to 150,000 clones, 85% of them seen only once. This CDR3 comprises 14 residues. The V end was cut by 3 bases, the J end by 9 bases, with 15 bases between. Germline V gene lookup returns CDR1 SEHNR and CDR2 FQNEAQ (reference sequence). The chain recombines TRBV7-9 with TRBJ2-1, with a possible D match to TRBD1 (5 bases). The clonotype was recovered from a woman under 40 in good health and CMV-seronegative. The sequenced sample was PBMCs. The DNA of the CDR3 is TGTGCCAGCAGCTTCGGGCAGGGCAGCGTTGAGCAGTTCTTC. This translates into CASSFGQGSVEQFF. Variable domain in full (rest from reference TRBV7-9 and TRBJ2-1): DTGVSQNPRHKITKRGQNVTFRCDPISEHNRLYWYRQTLGQGPEFLTYFQNEAQLEKSRLLSDRFSAERPKGSFSTLEIQRTEQGDSAMYLCASSFGQGSVEQFFGPGTRLTVL.